These 32 T cell receptor beta chains were sequenced from one sample in a study of blood T cell repertoires in COVID-19. Clones were read by immunoSEQ multiplex PCR, and TCRdb kept only the in-frame ones, dropping some. The data show around 100,000 clones, roughly 69% seen once. Specimen: peripheral blood. The receptors derive from a man at least 80 years old with acute or convalescent COVID-19.

About this clone: This CDR3 is also generated by other DNA sequences in the sample. The chain links TRBV5-4 to TRBJ2-5; 7 nucleotides match TRBD1. After removal of 0 bases from V and 3 bases from J, the junction contained 2 bases not matched to a gene. Looked up from germline, CDR1 is SGHNT and CDR2 is YYREEE (reference sequence). This CDR3 spans 14 amino acids. The CDR3 sequence: CASSLGGTEETQYF. CDR3 in DNA: TGTGCCAGCAGCTTGGGGGGGACAGAAGAGACCCAGTACTTC.

The J gene is TRBJ2-7, the V gene TRBV28; TRBD2 is a possible D gene (7 bases). Germline V gives CDR1 MDHEN, CDR2 SYDVKM. CDR3 length equals 12 residues. Trimming pared 11 bases from V and 2 bases from J, leaving 13 bases between. CDR3 protein: CAVRGGPYEQYF. The CDR3 region has the DNA TGTGCCGTCAGGGGAGGGCCCTACGAGCAGTACTTC.

The chain employs TRBV20-1 and TRBJ1-5; perhaps TRBD1 as D (6 bases). Trimming left V 3 bases short and J 4 bases short, with 13 bases between. There are 14 residues in the CDR3. In germline, CDR1 is DFQATT, CDR2 SNEGSKA (reference sequence). The CDR3 DNA reads as TGCAGTGCTAGTGGGGCAGGGGCAAATCAGCCCCAGCATTTT. As protein: CSASGAGANQPQHF.

The gene calls are TRBV27 and TRBJ2-5; unclear D gene. Germline lookup yields CDR1 MNHEY and CDR2 SMNVEV (reference sequence). This CDR3 is 13 amino acids long. Trimming left V 5 bases short and J 3 bases short, with 10 bases between. The CDR3 loop reads CASSRLLEETQYF. The CDR3 region has the DNA TGTGCCAGCAGTAGACTCCTCGAAGAGACCCAGTACTTC.

V gene TRBV19 combines with J gene TRBJ1-5; 7 bases align to TRBD1. The length of the CDR3 is 17 residues. J was trimmed by 3 bases and V by 6 bases; bases with no gene match: 14. The germline V gene has CDR1 LNHDA and CDR2 SQIVND (reference sequence). CDR3 bases: TGTGCCAGTAGAAACCCGCCCGGGACAGTTGTCAATCAGCCCCAGCATTTT. It codes for CASRNPPGTVVNQPQHF.

This clone was seen only once. This chain links TRBV6-6 with TRBJ2-1; 7 nucleotides agree with TRBD2. Germline lookup yields CDR1 MNHNY and CDR2 SVGAGI (reference sequence). CDR3 size: 16 residues. Unmatched junction bases numbered 17, after V lost 7 bases and J lost 8 bases. The CDR3 spells CASISWRDYLPDEQFF. CDR3 in DNA: TGTGCCAGCATCTCGTGGCGGGACTACTTGCCCGATGAGCAGTTCTTC.

The chain employs TRBV18 and TRBJ1-1; D remains ambiguous. Germline V gene lookup returns CDR1 KGHSH and CDR2 LQKENI. Trimming stripped 5 bases from V and 0 bases from J, with 7 bases between. The CDR3 has 13 amino acids. The CDR3 DNA reads as TGTGCCAGCTCAGCAGAAATGAACACTGAAGCTTTCTTT. Translated, it gives CASSAEMNTEAFF.

The chain carries TRBV28 and TRBJ2-4; 11 positions match TRBD2. Looked up from germline, CDR1 is MDHEN and CDR2 is SYDVKM. V was clipped by 7 bases and J by 6 bases; unmatched bases: 5. The CDR3 totals 14 residues. The CDR3 nucleotides are TGTGCCAGCAAACCGACTAGCGGGGTAAACATTCAGTACTTC. This sequence encodes CASKPTSGVNIQYF.

The genes are TRBV10-3 and TRBJ2-1; the match to TRBD1 covers 7 bases. The CDR3 loop spans 13 amino acids. Germline V gene data show CDR1 as ENHRY and CDR2 as SYGVKD. V shed 5 bases and J 7 bases; nucleotides not matched to a gene: 5. For the CDR3, the DNA is TGTGCCATCAGTTCGGGCAGGGGGAATGAGCAGTTCTTC. It encodes CAISSGRGNEQFF.

This clone was counted only a few times. The rearrangement links TRBV27 to TRBJ2-2; 7 nucleotides match TRBD1. Germline CDR1 and CDR2: MNHEY and SMNVEV (reference sequence). V trimming: 3 bases; J trimming: 8 bases; junction bases outside the gene matches: 9. The CDR3 consists of 15 residues. CDR3 protein: CASSFTGTVFGELFF. The CDR3 bases are TGTGCCAGCAGTTTTACCGGGACAGTATTTGGGGAGCTGTTTTTT.

The rearrangement links TRBV28 to TRBJ2-2, with 11 bases aligning to TRBD2. The germline V gene encodes CDR1 MDHEN and CDR2 SYDVKM. The CDR3 loop spans 14 amino acids. The J segment lost 9 bases and the V segment lost 8 bases, leaving 8 bases of the junction unmatched. The CDR3 nucleotides read TGTGCCAGCTCACTAGCGGGAGATTGGCGGGAGCTGTTTTTT. Translation: CASSLAGDWRELFF. Supplemented by reference TRBV28 and TRBJ2-2, the full variable domain reads DVKVTQSSRYLVKRTGEKVFLECVQDMDHENMFWYRQDPGLGLRLIYFSYDVKMKEKGDIPEGYSVSREKKERFSLILESASTNQTSMYLCASSLAGDWRELFFGEGSRLTVL.

V and J are TRBV28 and TRBJ2-7, with D tentatively TRBD1 (6 bases). The V gene lost 6 bases and the J gene lost 0 bases, with 15 bases spanning the gap. Germline V lookup: CDR1 MDHEN, CDR2 SYDVKM. This CDR3 contains 15 residues. The CDR3 DNA sequence: TGTGCCAGCAGGACGGGGCAGGGGAGCTCCTACGAGCAGTACTTC. This translates into CASRTGQGSSYEQYF.

The chain carries TRBV6-2 or TRBV6-3 and TRBJ2-5, with D perhaps matching TRBD1 (6 bases). V lost 0 bases to trimming and J lost 3 bases, with 11 bases between them. Germline CDR1 reads MNHEY; CDR2 reads SVGEGT. This CDR3 spans 15 amino acids. CDR3 in DNA: TGTGCCAGCAGTTACTCAAGAAACAGGGAAGAGACCCAGTACTTC. This encodes CASSYSRNREETQYF.

The V and J genes are TRBV2 and TRBJ2-5; D is undetermined. The germline V and J ends were trimmed by 6 bases and 7 bases, with 6 bases remaining between them. The CDR3 covers 10 residues. The germline CDR1 and CDR2 sequences are SNHLY and FYNNEI. Here the CDR3 DNA reads TGTGCCAGCAGGCTAGGGACCCAGTACTTC. Translation: CASRLGTQYF.

In DNA form, the CDR3 reads TGTGCCAGCAGCCCCCTAGCGGGAGGGCCTGCGGATACGCAGTATTTT. Its protein is CASSPLAGGPADTQYF. This chain joins TRBV7-8 and TRBJ2-3; 12 bases are shared with TRBD2. Germline CDR1 and CDR2: SGHVS and FQNEAQ. With V trimmed by 5 bases and J by 6 bases, 9 bases remained unmatched. CDR3 length: 16 residues.

V and J are TRBV7-3 and TRBJ2-1, with D possibly TRBD2 on 5 matching bases. With 0 bases removed from V and 5 bases from J, the gap between germline ends came to 11 bases. The CDR3 extends over 15 amino acids. The germline V gene encodes CDR1 SGHTA and CDR2 FQGTGA. The CDR3 DNA reads as TGTGCCAGCAGCTTAACGTCCGGGAAAAACAATGAGCAGTTCTTC. Protein: CASSLTSGKNNEQFF. Full variable domain (rest looked up from reference TRBV7-3 and TRBJ2-1): GAGVSQTPSNKVTEKGKYVELRCDPISGHTALYWYRQSLGQGPEFLIYFQGTGAADDSGLPNDRFFAVRPEGSVSTLKIQRTERGDSAVYLCASSLTSGKNNEQFFGPGTRLTVL.

This clone turned up a few times. The chain is built from TRBV7-9 and TRBJ1-2; 7 bases are shared with TRBD1. This CDR3 is 14 amino acids long. Germline V gene lookup returns CDR1 SEHNR and CDR2 FQNEAQ (reference sequence). V dropped 1 base and J dropped 13; count of bases not matched to a gene: 12. The CDR3 sequence: CASSLVLGQDASTF. CDR3 nucleotides: TGTGCCAGCAGCTTAGTTCTTGGACAGGACGCTAGCACCTTC.

There are a few counts of this clone. The chain is built from TRBV27 and TRBJ1-1; 7 bases agree with TRBD1. CDR1 MNHEY and CDR2 SMNVEV come from the germline V gene (reference sequence). V trimming: 5 bases; J trimming: 11 bases; junction bases outside the gene matches: 5. This CDR3 spans 11 amino acids. CDR3 region: CASSLGTAAFF. In DNA form, the CDR3 reads TGTGCCAGCAGTCTTGGGACAGCTGCTTTCTTT.

A note on this clone: Distinct nucleotide sequences in the sample also encode this CDR3. The CDR3 here is CASSPDRDYGYTF. The DNA for the CDR3 is TGTGCCAGCTCACCGGACAGGGACTATGGCTACACCTTC. The rearrangement links TRBV18 to TRBJ1-2; TRBD1 matches 8 bases. The germline gives CDR1 KGHSH, CDR2 LQKENI. The CDR3 is made up of 13 amino acids. V dropped 3 bases and J dropped 3; count of bases not matched to a gene: 0.

The CDR3 loop is CASSQPGLARSDTQYF. The DNA of the CDR3 is TGTGCCAGCAGTCAACCGGGACTAGCGCGATCAGATACGCAGTATTTT. This chain uses TRBV28 with TRBJ2-3; TRBD2 aligns across 10 bases. The CDR3 is 16 residues long. Germline V gene data show CDR1 as MDHEN and CDR2 as SYDVKM. Trimming cost V 5 bases and J 4 bases; bases outside gene matches: 9.

The V gene is TRBV14, the J gene TRBJ1-1; TRBD1 might be the D (5 bases). Germline lookup yields CDR1 SGHDN and CDR2 FVKESK. V lost 1 base, J lost 6 bases, and 12 bases lay in between. The CDR3 contains 14 residues. The CDR3 nucleotides read TGTGCCAGCAGCCAAGTCGGGGGACGCGCTGAAGCTTTCTTT. Translating it yields CASSQVGGRAEAFF.

The chain is built from TRBV19 and TRBJ2-2; possibly TRBD2 for D (5 bases). Germline V gene data show CDR1 as LNHDA and CDR2 as SQIVND (reference sequence). The CDR3 runs to 17 residues. The ends were cut back, 7 bases at V and 8 bases at J, with 26 bases in the middle. Written as DNA, the CDR3 is TGTGCCAGTACTGATACTGCCTGGACTTATAATGAGGGGGAGCTGTTTTTT. Protein: CASTDTAWTYNEGELFF.

Written as DNA, the CDR3 is TGTGCCACCAGTGACGTAGACAGATTTATGAGCGGGAGCGGGGAGACCCAGTACTTC. Translating it yields CATSDVDRFMSGSGETQYF. This chain links TRBV24-1 with TRBJ2-5, with 8 bases that match TRBD2. The V gene's germline CDR1 is KGHDR and CDR2 SFDVKD. This CDR3 is 19 amino acids long. J was trimmed by 5 bases and V by 4 bases; bases with no gene match: 20.

V and J are TRBV10-3 and TRBJ2-5; 7 positions match TRBD2. J was trimmed by 5 bases and V by 10 bases; bases with no gene match: 7. Germline V gene lookup returns CDR1 ENHRY and CDR2 SYGVKD. The CDR3 runs 12 residues. CDR3 nucleotide sequence: TGTGCCACCAGGACTAGTTTGGAGACCCAGTACTTC. Protein sequence: CATRTSLETQYF.

This chain connects TRBV7-9 to TRBJ2-7, with a weak D call TRBD1 (6 bases). CDR1 is SEHNR and CDR2 is FQNEAQ in the germline V gene (reference sequence). V was shortened by 5 bases and J by 4 bases, with 18 bases between the two germline ends. The CDR3 has 15 amino acids. The chain's CDR3 is CASSTHYRDGYEQYF. The DNA of the CDR3 is TGTGCCAGCAGCACTCACTACAGGGACGGTTACGAGCAGTACTTC.

The rearrangement links TRBV7-9 to TRBJ1-1; possible D gene TRBD1, 5 bases. Germline loops: CDR1 SEHNR, CDR2 FQNEAQ (reference sequence). The CDR3 contains 15 residues. Trimming left V 5 bases short and J 4 bases short, with 17 bases between. CDR3 region: CASSHSTALSTEAFF. The CDR3 DNA follows: TGTGCCAGCAGCCATTCGACAGCACTGAGCACTGAAGCTTTCTTT.

A few counts support this clone. CDR3: CASSPGTSGRGDYNEQFF. The CDR3 region has the DNA TGTGCCAGCAGCCCCGGGACTAGCGGGAGAGGGGATTACAATGAGCAGTTCTTC. This chain joins TRBV6-2 or TRBV6-3 and TRBJ2-1, with 14 nucleotides matching TRBD2. The V gene end was trimmed by 6 bases and the J gene end by 4 bases; junction bases not matched to a gene: 11. The V gene's germline CDR1 is MNHEY and CDR2 SVGEGT. The CDR3 contains 18 residues.

The chain is built from TRBV9 and TRBJ2-5; the match to TRBD2 covers 7 bases. Per germline, CDR1 SGDLS and CDR2 YYNGEE. The V segment lost 3 bases and the J segment 7 bases; nucleotides outside the gene matches: 12. The CDR3 is made up of 15 amino acids. The DNA of the CDR3 is TGTGCCAGCAGCGCCGCTCTAGCGGCCGGAGGGACCCAGTACTTC. Translating it yields CASSAALAAGGTQYF.

The J gene is TRBJ1-4, the V gene TRBV4-1, with TRBD1 as a possible D gene (5 bases). The V gene's germline CDR1 is MGHRA and CDR2 YSYEKL. V lost 0 bases and J lost 4, with 18 bases in between. The CDR3 runs 18 residues. The CDR3, as DNA: TGCGCCAGCAGCCAAGATCGGACGGGGGGTGCCTTTAATGAAAAACTGTTTTTT. This gives the protein CASSQDRTGGAFNEKLFF.

The chain joins TRBV4-1 to TRBJ2-3; 7 bases are a match to TRBD2. The CDR3 sequence is 13 residues long. Germline CDR1 and CDR2: MGHRA and YSYEKL. After removal of 1 base from V and 13 bases from J, the junction contained 8 bases not matched to a gene. The CDR3 region is CASSQGWGGEKYF. The CDR3 DNA sequence: TGCGCCAGCAGCCAAGGTTGGGGGGGGGAGAAGTATTTT.

The CDR3 is CASSSGLAGGLRTDTQYF. In DNA form, the CDR3 reads TGTGCCAGCAGCTCGGGACTAGCGGGAGGCCTACGCACAGATACGCAGTATTTT. The chain employs TRBV7-8 and TRBJ2-3; TRBD2 agrees at 15 bases. This CDR3 is 18 amino acids long. Germline lookup yields CDR1 SGHVS and CDR2 FQNEAQ. Unmatched junction bases numbered 6, after V lost 4 bases and J lost 1 base.

This clone appeared a single time. The rearrangement links TRBV5-1 to TRBJ2-3; 9 nucleotides match TRBD2. Germline CDR1 reads SGHRS; CDR2 reads YFSETQ. The CDR3 runs to 16 residues. V gave up 3 bases and J gave up 5 bases; unmatched junction bases: 10. The CDR3 spells CASSSEGGRAGDTQYF. CDR3 DNA sequence: TGCGCCAGCAGCTCGGAAGGCGGGAGGGCCGGAGATACGCAGTATTTT.